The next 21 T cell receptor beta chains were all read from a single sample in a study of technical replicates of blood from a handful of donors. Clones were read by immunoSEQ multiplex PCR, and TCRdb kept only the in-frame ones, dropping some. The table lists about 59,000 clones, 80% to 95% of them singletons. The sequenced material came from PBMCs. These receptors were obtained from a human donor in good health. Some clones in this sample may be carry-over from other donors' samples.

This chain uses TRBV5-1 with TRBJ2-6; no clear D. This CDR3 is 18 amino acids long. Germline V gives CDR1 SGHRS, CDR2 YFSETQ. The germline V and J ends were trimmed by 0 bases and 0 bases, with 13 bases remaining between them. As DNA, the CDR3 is TGCGCCAGCAGCTTGGGTTCCGGGTCCGGCTCTGGGGCCAACGTCCTGACTTTC. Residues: CASSLGSGSGSGANVLTF.

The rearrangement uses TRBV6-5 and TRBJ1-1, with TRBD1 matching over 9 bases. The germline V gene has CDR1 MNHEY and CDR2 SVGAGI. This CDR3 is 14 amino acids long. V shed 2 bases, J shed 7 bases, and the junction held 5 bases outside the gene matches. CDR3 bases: TGTGCCAGCAGTTACAGGGACAGGGCGCGTGAAGCTTTCTTT. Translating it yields CASSYRDRAREAFF.

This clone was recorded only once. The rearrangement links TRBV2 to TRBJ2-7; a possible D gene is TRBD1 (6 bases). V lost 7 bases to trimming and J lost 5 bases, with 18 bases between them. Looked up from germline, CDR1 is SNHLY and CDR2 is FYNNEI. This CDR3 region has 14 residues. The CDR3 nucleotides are TGTGCCAGCACACAACAACAGGGATTAAACGAGCAGTACTTC. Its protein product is CASTQQQGLNEQYF.

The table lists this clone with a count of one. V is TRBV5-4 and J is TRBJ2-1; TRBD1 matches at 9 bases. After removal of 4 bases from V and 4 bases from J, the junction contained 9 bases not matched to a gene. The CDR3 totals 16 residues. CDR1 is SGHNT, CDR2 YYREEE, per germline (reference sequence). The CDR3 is CASSLRRDRAYNEQFF. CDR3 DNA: TGTGCCAGCAGCCTAAGACGGGACAGGGCTTACAATGAGCAGTTCTTC.

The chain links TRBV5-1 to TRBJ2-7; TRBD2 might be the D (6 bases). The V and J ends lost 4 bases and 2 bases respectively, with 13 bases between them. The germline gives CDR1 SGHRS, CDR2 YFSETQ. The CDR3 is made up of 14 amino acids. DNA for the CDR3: TGCGCCAGCAGCGCCGGGACTGGGACCTACGAGCAGTACTTC. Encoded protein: CASSAGTGTYEQYF.

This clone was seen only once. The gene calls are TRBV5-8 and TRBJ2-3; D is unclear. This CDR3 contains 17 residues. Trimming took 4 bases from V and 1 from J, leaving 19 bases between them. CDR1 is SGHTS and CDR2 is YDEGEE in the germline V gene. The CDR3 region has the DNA TGTGCCAGCAGCCTGCAAGAGTGGCTTCGGGGCACAGATACGCAGTATTTT. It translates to CASSLQEWLRGTDTQYF.

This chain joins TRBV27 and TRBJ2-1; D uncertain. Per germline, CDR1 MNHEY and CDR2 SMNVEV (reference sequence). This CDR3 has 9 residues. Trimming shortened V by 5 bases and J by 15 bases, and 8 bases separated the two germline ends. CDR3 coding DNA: TGTGCCAGCAGTCCGGGTCGGTTCTTC. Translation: CASSPGRFF.

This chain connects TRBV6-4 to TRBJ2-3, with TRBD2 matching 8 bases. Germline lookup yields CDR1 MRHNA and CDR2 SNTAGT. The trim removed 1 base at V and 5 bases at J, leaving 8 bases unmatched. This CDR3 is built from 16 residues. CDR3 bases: TGTGCCAGCAGTGACTTGCCGGCGGGGGGACTAGATACGCAGTATTTT. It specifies CASSDLPAGGLDTQYF.

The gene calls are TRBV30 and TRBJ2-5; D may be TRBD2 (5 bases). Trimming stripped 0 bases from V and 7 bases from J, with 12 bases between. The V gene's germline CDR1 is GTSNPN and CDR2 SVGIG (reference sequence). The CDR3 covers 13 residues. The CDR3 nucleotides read TGTGCCTGGAGTGTAGACGGGGTAGGGACCCAGTACTTC. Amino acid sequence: CAWSVDGVGTQYF.

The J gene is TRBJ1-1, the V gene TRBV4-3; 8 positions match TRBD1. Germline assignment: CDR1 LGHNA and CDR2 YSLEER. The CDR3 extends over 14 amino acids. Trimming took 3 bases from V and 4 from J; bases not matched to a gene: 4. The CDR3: CASSHRGRVTEAFF. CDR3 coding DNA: TGCGCCAGCAGCCACAGGGGGCGCGTCACTGAAGCTTTCTTT.

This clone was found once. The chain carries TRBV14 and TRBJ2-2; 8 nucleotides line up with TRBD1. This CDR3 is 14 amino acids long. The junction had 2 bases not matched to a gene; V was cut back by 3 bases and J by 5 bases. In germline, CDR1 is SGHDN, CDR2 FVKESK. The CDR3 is CASSHRGRTGELFF. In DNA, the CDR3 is TGTGCCAGCAGCCACAGGGGGCGAACCGGGGAGCTGTTTTTT.

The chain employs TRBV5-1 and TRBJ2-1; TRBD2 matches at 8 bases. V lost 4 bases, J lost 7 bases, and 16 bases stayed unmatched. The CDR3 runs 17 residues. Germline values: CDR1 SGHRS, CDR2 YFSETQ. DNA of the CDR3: TGCGCCAGCAGCACTACCCACATTCCGGGGGGGCTGAATGAGCAGTTCTTC. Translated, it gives CASSTTHIPGGLNEQFF.

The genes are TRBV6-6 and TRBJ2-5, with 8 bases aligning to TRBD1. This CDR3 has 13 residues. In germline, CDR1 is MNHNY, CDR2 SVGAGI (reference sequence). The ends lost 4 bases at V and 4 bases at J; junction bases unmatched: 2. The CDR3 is CASSSQGAETQYF. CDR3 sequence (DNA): TGTGCCAGCAGTTCGCAGGGGGCAGAGACCCAGTACTTC.

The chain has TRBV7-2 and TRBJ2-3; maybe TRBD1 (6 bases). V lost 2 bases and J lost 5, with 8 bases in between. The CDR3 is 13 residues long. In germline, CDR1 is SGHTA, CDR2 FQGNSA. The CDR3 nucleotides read TGTGCCAGCAGCTTACGAGGGGGAGATACGCAGTATTTT. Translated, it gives CASSLRGGDTQYF.

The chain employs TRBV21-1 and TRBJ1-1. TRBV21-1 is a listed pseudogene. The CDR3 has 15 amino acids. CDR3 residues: CASSKALRPPRRAFF. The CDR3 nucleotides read TGTGCCAGCAGCAAAGCGCTTCGTCCCCCGAGGAGAGCTTTCTTT.

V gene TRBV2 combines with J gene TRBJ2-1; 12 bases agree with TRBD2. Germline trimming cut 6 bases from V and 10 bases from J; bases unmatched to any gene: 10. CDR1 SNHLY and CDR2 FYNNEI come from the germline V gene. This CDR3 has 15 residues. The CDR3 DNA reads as TGTGCCAGCAGATCCGGACTAGCGGGGCTGGACGAGCAGTTCTTC. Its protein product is CASRSGLAGLDEQFF. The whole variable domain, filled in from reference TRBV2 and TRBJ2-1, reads EPEVTQTPSHQVTQMGQEVILRCVPISNHLYFYWYRQILGQKVEFLVSFYNNEISEKSEIFDDQFSVERPDGSNFTLKIRSTKLEDSAMYFCASRSGLAGLDEQFFGPGTRLTVL.

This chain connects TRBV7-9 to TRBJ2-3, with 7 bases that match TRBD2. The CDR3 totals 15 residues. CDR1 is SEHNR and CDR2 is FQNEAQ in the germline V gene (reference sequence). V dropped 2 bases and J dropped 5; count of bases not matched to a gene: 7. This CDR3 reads CASSLRGREVDTQYF. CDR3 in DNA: TGTGCCAGCAGCTTAAGGGGTCGGGAGGTAGATACGCAGTATTTT.

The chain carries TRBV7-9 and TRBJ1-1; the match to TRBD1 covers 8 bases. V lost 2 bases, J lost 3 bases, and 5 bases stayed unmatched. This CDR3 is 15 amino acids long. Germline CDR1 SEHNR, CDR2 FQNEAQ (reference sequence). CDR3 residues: CASSLWQGADTEAFF. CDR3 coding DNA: TGTGCCAGCAGCTTATGGCAGGGGGCCGACACTGAAGCTTTCTTT.

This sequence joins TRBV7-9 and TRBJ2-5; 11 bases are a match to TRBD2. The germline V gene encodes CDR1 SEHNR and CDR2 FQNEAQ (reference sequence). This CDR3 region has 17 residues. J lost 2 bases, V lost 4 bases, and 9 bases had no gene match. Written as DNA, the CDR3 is TGTGCCAGCAGCTCGTTTACTAGCGGGGGTATACAAGAGACCCAGTACTTC. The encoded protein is CASSSFTSGGIQETQYF.

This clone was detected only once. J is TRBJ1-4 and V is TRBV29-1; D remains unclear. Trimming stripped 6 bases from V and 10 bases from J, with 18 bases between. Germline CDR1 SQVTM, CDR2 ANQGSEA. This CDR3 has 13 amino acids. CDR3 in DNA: TGCAGCGTGCAATCGCCGGGAATTGTAAAACTGTTTTTT. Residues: CSVQSPGIVKLFF.

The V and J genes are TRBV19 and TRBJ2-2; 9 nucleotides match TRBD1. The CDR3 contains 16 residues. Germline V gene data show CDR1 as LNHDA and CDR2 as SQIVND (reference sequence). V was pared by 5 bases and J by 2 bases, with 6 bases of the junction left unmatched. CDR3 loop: CASSRRDRVNTGELFF. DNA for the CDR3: TGTGCCAGTAGTCGCCGGGACAGGGTTAACACCGGGGAGCTGTTTTTT.